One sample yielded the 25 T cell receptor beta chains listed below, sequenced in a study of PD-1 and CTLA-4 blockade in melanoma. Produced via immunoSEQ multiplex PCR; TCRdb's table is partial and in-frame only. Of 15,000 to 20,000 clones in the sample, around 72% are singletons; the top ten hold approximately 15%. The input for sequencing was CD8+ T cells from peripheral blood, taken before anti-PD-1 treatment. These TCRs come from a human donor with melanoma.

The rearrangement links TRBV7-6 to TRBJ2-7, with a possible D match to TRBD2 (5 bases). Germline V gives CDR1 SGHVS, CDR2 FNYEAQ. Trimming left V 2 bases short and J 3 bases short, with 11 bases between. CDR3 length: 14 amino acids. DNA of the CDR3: TGTGCCAGCAGCTTATCCACTAGTGTCTACGAGCAGTACTTC. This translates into CASSLSTSVYEQYF.

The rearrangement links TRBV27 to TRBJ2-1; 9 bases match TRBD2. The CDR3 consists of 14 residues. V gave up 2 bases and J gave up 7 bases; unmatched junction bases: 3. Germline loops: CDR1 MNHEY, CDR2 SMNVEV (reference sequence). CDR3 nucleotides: TGTGCCAGCAGTTTAGGTCTAGCGGGAAATGAGCAGTTCTTC. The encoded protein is CASSLGLAGNEQFF.

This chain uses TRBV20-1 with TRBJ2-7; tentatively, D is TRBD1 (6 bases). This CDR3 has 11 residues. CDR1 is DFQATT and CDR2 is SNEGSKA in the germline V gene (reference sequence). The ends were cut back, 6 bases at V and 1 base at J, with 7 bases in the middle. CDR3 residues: CSAGASYEQYF. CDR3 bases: TGCAGTGCGGGGGCGTCCTACGAGCAGTACTTC.

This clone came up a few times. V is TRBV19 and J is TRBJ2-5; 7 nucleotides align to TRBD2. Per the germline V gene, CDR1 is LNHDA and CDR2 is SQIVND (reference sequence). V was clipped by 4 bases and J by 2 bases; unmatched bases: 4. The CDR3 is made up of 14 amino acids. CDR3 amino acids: CASSSLAEQETQYF. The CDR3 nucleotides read TGTGCCAGTAGTAGTCTAGCGGAGCAAGAGACCCAGTACTTC.

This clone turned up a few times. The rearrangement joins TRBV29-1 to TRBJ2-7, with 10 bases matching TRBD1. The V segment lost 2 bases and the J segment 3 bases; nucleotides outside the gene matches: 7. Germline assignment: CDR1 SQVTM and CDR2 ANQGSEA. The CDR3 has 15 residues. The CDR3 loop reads CSVEFRGQGFYEQYF. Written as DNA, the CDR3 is TGCAGCGTTGAATTTAGGGGACAGGGGTTCTACGAGCAGTACTTC.

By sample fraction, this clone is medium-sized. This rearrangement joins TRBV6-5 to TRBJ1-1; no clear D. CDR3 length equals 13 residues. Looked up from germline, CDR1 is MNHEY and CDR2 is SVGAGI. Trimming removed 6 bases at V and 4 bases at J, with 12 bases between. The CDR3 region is CASRTQGSTEAFF. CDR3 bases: TGTGCCAGCAGGACCCAAGGGAGCACTGAAGCTTTCTTT.

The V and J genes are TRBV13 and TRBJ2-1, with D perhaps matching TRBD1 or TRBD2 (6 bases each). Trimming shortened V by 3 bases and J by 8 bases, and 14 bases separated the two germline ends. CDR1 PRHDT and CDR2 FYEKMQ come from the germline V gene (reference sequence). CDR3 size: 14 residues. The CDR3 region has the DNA TGTGCCAGCAGCTTCGGTACAGGGACTTATGAGCAGTTCTTC. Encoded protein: CASSFGTGTYEQFF.

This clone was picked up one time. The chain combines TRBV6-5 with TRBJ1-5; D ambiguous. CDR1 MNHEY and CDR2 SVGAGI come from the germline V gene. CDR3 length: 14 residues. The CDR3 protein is CASWAGYSNQPQHF. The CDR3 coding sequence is TGTGCGTCCTGGGCCGGCTATAGCAATCAGCCCCAGCATTTT.

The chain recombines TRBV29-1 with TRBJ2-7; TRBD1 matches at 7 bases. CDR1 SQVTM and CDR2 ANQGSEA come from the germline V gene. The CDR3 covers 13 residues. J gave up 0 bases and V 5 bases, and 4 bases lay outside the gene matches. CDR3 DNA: TGCAGCGTTACCCGGGACAGCTCCTACGAGCAGTACTTC. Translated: CSVTRDSSYEQYF.

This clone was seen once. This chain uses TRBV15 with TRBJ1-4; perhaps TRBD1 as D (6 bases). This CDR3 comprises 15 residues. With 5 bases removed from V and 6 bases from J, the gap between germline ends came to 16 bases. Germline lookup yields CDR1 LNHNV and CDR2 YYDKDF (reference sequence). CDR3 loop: CATSPYREDDEKLFF. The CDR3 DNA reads TGTGCCACCAGCCCCTACAGGGAGGATGATGAAAAACTGTTTTTT.

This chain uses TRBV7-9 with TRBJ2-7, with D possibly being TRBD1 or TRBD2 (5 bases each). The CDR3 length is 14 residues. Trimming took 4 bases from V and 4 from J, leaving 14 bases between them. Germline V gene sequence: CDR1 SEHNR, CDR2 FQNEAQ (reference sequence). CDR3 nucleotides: TGTGCCAGCAGCTCCCCCGAGGGGTCTTACGAGCAGTACTTC. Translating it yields CASSSPEGSYEQYF.

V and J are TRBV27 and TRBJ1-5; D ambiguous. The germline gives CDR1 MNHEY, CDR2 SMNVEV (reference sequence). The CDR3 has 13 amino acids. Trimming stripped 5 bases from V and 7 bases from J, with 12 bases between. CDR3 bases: TGTGCCAGCAGTACCTCACCCTACCAGCCCCAGCATTTT. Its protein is CASSTSPYQPQHF.

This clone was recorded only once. The CDR3 sequence is CASSQEEGSYNEQFF. In DNA form, the CDR3 reads TGTGCCAGCAGCCAAGAGGAGGGCTCCTACAATGAGCAGTTCTTC. The chain recombines TRBV3-1 (or the pseudogene TRBV3-2) with TRBJ2-1, with D tentatively TRBD2 (6 bases). V was cut by 0 bases and J by 0 bases, with 6 bases left in between. The CDR3 is made up of 15 amino acids. CDR1 and CDR2 (germline): LGHDT, YNNKEL (reference sequence).

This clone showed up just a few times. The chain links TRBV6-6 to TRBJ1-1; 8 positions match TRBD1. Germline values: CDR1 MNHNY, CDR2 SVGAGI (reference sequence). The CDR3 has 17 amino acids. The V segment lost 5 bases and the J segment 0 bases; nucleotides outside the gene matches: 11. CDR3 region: CASSPWTGSFLNTEAFF. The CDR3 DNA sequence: TGTGCCAGCAGTCCCTGGACAGGGTCTTTTCTGAACACTGAAGCTTTCTTT.

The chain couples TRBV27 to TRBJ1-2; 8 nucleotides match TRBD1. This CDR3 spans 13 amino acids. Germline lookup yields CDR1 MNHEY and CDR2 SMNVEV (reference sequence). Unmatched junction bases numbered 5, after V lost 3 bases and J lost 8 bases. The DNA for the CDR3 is TGTGCCAGCAGTTTTAGCAGGGGGCGCGGCTACACCTTC. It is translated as CASSFSRGRGYTF.

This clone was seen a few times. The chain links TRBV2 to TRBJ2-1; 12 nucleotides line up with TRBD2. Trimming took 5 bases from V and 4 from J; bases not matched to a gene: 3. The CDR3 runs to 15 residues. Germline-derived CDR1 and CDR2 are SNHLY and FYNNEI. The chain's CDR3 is CASSITSGGYNEQFF. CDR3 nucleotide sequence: TGTGCCAGCAGTATCACTAGCGGGGGGTACAATGAGCAGTTCTTC.

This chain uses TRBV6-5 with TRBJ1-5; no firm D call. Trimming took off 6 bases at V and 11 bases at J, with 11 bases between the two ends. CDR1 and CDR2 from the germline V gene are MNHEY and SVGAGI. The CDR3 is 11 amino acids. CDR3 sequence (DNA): TGTGCCAGCAGGAAGGGCGGGACCCAGCATTTT. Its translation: CASRKGGTQHF.

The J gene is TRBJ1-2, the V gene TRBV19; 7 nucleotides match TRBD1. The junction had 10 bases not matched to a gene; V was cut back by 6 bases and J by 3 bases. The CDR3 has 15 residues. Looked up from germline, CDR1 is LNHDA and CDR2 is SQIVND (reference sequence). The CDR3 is CASSPGRGLDYGYTF. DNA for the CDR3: TGTGCCAGTAGCCCGGGGAGGGGGCTCGACTATGGCTACACCTTC.

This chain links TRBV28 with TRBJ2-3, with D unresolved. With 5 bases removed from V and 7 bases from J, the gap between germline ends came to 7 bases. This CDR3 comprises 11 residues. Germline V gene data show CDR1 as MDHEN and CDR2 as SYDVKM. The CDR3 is CASSLRYTQYF. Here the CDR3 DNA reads TGTGCCAGCAGTCTCCGATATACGCAGTATTTT.

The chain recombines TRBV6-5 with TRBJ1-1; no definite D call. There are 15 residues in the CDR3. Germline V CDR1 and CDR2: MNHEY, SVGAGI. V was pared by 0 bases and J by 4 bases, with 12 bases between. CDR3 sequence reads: CASSYSGSWSTEAFF. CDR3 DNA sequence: TGTGCCAGCAGTTACTCTGGCAGTTGGAGCACTGAAGCTTTCTTT.

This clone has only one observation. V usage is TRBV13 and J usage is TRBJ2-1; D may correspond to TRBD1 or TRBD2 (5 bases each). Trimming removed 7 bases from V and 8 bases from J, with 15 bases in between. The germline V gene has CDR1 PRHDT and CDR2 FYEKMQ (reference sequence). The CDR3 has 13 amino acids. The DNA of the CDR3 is TGTGCCAGCACCATAAACGGGGCGGATGAGCAGTTCTTC. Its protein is CASTINGADEQFF.

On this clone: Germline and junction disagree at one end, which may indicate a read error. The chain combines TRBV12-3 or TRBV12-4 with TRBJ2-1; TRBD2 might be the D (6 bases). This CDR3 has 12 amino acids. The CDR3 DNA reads TGTGCCAGCAGTCCGGACTACCATGAGCAGTTCTTC. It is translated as CASSPDYHEQFF.

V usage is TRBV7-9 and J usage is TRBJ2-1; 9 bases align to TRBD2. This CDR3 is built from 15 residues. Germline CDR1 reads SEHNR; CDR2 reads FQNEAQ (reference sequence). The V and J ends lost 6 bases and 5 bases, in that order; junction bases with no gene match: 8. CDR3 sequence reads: CASSPQAGGNNEQFF. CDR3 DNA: TGTGCCAGCAGTCCCCAGGCGGGGGGGAACAATGAGCAGTTCTTC. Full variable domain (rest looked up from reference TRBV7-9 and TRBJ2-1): DTGVSQNPRHKITKRGQNVTFRCDPISEHNRLYWYRQTLGQGPEFLTYFQNEAQLEKSRLLSDRFSAERPKGSFSTLEIQRTEQGDSAMYLCASSPQAGGNNEQFFGPGTRLTVL.

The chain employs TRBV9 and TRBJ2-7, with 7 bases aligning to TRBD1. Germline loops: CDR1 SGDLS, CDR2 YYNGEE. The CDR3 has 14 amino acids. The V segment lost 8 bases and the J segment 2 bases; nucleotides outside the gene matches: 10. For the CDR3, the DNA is TGTGCCAGTTCCCCCGGGACAGCTGCCTACGAGCAGTACTTC. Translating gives CASSPGTAAYEQYF.

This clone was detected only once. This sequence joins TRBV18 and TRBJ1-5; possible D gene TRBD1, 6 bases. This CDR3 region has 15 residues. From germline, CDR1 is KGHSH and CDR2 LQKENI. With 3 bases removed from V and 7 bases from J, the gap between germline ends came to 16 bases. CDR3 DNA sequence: TGTGCCAGCTCACCGGGCAGGGGAGTAGGGCAGCCCCAGCATTTT. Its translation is CASSPGRGVGQPQHF.